This paragraph covers one TCR beta chain sequence. Its antigen remains unknown. The length of the CDR3 is 15 residues. Germline V gene data show CDR1 as SGHVT and CDR2 as SQSDAQ. The data were taken from a study of T cells after yellow fever vaccination. Study results and caveats: Clones that expanded after primary vaccination mostly reappeared after the booster (just under 98% CD4, about 89% CD8). Peaking on day 5 versus 15, the secondary response was faster but weaker. Among all clonotypes, a small share was observed in both CD4 and CD8 compartments.

As TCR cDNA was made by 5'RACE template switching, a universal primer site and UMIs were added. From the 5' RACE reads, TCRdb called clonotypes with MiXCR, one entry per CDR3 protein. In the table there are 350,000 to 450,000 distinct CDR3 sequences, about 6% of which are singletons. The source material was PBMCs, sampled 5 days after the yellow fever booster vaccination. This TCR was sampled from a man aged 30 to 39 who received the YFV17D yellow fever vaccine. The J gene is TRBJ2-3, the V gene TRBV7-4; D is undetermined. This chain's CDR3 is CARDSGEAGTDTQYF. The CDR3 DNA sequence: TGTGCTAGAGATTCTGGGGAAGCTGGCACAGATACGCAGTATTTT.